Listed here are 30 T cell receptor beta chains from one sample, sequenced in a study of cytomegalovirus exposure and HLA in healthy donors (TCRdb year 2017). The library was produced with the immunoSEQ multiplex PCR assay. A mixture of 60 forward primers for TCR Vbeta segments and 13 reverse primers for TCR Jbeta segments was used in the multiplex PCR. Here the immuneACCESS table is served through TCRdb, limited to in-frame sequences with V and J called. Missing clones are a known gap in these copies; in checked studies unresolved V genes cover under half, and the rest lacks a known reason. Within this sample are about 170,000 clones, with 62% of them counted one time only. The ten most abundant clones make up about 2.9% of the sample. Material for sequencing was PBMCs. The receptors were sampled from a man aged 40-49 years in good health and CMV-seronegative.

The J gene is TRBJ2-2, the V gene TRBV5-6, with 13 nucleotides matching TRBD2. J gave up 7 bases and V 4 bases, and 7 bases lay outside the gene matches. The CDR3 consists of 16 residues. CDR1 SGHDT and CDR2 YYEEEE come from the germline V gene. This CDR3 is CASSGGTSGTVGELFF. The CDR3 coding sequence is TGTGCCAGCAGCGGAGGGACTAGCGGGACTGTCGGGGAGCTGTTTTTT.

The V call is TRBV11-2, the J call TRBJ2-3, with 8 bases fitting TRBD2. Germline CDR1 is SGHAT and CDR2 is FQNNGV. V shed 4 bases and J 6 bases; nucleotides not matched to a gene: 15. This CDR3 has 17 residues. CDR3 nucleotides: TGTGCCAGCAGCTCCCTGGATAGCGGGGTTCGGGGGGATACGCAGTATTTT. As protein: CASSSLDSGVRGDTQYF.

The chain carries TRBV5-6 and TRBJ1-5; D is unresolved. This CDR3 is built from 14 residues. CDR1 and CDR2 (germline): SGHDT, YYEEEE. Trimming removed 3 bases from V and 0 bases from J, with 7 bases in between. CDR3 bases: TGTGCCAGCAGCTACGGTTATAGCAATCAGCCCCAGCATTTT. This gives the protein CASSYGYSNQPQHF. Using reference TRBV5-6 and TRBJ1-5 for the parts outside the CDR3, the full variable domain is DAGVTQSPTHLIKTRGQQVTLRCSPKSGHDTVSWYQQALGQGPQFIFQYYEEEERQRGNFPDRFSGHQFPNYSSELNVNALLLGDSALYLCASSYGYSNQPQHFGDGTRLSIL.

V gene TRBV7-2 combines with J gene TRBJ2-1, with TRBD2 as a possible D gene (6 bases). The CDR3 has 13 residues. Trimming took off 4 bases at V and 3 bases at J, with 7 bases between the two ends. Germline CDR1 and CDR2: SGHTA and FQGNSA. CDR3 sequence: CASSSGLYNEQFF. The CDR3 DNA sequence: TGTGCCAGCAGCTCGGGACTCTACAATGAGCAGTTCTTC.

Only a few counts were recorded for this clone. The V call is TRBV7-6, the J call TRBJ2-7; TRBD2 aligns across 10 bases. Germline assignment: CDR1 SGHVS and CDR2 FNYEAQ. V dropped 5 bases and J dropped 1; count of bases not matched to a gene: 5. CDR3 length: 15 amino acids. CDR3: CASSAWTSGSYEQYF. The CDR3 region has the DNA TGTGCCAGCAGCGCCTGGACTAGCGGATCCTACGAGCAGTACTTC.

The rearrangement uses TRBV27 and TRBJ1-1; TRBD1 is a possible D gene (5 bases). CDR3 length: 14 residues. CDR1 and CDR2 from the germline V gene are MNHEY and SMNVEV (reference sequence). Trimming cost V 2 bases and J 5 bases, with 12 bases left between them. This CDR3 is CASSLVAGWTEAFF. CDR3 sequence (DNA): TGTGCCAGCAGTTTAGTTGCAGGGTGGACTGAAGCTTTCTTT.

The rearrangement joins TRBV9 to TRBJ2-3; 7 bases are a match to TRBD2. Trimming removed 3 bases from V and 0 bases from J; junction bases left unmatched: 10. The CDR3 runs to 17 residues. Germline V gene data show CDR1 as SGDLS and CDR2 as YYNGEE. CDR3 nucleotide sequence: TGTGCCAGCAGCGCAGCCGCTAGCGGACCTAGCACAGATACGCAGTATTTT. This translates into CASSAAASGPSTDTQYF.

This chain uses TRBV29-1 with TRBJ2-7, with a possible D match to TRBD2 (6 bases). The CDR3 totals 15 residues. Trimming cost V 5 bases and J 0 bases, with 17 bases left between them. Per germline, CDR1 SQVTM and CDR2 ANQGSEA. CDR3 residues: CSVWGRKGPSYEQYF. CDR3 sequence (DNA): TGCAGCGTTTGGGGGAGGAAGGGGCCCTCCTACGAGCAGTACTTC.

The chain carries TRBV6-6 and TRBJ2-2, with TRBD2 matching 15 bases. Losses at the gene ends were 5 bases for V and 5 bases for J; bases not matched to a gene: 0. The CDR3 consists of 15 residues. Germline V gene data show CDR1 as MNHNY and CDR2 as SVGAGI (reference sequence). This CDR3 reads CASSGLAGGTGELFF. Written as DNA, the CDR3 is TGTGCCAGCAGTGGACTAGCGGGGGGGACCGGGGAGCTGTTTTTT.

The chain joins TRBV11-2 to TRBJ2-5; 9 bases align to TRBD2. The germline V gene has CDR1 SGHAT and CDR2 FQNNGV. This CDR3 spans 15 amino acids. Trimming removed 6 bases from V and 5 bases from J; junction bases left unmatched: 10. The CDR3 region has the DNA TGTGCCAGCAGTACAGGGGCCGGACTAGCGGAGACCCAGTACTTC. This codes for CASSTGAGLAETQYF.

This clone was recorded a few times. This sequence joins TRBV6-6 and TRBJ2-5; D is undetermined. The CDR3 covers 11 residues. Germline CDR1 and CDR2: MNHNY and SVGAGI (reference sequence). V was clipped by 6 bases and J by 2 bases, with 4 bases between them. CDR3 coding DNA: TGTGCCAGCAGACTACAAGAGACCCAGTACTTC. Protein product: CASRLQETQYF.

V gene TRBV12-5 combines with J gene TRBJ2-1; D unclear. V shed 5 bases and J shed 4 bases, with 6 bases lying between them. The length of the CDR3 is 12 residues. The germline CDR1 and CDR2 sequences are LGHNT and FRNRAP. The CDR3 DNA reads TGTGCTAGTGGTCCCCAATACAATGAGCAGTTCTTC. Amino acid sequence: CASGPQYNEQFF.

CDR3 sequence (DNA): TGTGCCAGCAGCCACTTAGCGGGGGGCTACTACAATGAGCAGTTCTTC. Residues: CASSHLAGGYYNEQFF. The chain combines TRBV11-2 with TRBJ2-1; 10 nucleotides match TRBD2. The V gene's germline CDR1 is SGHAT and CDR2 FQNNGV. Unmatched junction bases numbered 7, after V lost 5 bases and J lost 3 bases. CDR3 length: 16 amino acids.

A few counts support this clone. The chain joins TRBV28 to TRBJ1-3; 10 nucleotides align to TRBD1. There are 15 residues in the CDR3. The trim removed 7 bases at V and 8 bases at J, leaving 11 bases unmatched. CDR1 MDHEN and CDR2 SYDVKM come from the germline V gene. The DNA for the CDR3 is TGTGCCAGCACCCAATCCGGGACAGGGGCCCACACCATATATTTT. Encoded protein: CASTQSGTGAHTIYF. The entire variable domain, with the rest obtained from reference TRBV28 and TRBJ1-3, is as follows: DVKVTQSSRYLVKRTGEKVFLECVQDMDHENMFWYRQDPGLGLRLIYFSYDVKMKEKGDIPEGYSVSREKKERFSLILESASTNQTSMYLCASTQSGTGAHTIYFGEGSWLTVV.

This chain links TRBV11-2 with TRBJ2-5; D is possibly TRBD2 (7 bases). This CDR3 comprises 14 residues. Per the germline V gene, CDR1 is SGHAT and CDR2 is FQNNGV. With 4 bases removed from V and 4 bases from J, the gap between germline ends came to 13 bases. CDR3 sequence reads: CASSYRRGGETQYF. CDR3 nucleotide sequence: TGTGCCAGCAGCTATAGAAGGGGGGGAGAGACCCAGTACTTC.

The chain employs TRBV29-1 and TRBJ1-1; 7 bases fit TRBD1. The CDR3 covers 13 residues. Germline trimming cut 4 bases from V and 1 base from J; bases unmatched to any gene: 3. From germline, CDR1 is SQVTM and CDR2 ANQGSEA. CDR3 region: CSVASGGNTEAFF. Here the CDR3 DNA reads TGCAGCGTTGCCTCAGGGGGGAACACTGAAGCTTTCTTT.

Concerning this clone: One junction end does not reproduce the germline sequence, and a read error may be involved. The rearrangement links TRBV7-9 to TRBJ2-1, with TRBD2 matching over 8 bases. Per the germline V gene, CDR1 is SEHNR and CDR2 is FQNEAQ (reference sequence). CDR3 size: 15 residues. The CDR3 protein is CSSSLRGRGGNEQFF. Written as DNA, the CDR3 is TGTTCCAGCAGCTTAAGGGGTCGGGGGGGAAATGAGCAGTTCTTC.

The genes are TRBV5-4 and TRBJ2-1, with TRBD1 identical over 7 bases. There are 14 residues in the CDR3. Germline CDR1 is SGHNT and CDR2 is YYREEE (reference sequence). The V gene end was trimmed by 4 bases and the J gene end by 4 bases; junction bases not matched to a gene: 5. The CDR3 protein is CASSLGTAYNEQFF. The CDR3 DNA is TGTGCCAGCAGCCTGGGGACAGCTTACAATGAGCAGTTCTTC.

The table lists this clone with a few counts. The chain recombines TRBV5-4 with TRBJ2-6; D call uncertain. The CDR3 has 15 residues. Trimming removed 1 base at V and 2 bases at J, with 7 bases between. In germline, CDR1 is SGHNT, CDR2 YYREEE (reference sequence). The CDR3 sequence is CASSLKIAGANVLTF. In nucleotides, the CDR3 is TGTGCCAGCAGCTTGAAAATAGCTGGGGCCAACGTCCTGACTTTC.

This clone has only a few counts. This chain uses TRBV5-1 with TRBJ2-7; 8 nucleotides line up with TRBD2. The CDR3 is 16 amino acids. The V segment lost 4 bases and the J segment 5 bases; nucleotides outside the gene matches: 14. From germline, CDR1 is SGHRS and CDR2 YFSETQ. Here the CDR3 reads CASSPSASGSNNEQYF. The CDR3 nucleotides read TGCGCCAGCAGCCCGAGTGCGAGCGGGAGCAATAACGAGCAGTACTTC.

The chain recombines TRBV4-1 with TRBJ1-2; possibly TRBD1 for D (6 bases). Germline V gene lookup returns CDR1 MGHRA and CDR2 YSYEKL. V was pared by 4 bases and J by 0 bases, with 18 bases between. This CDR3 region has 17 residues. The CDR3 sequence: CASSPHAGGPTNYGYTF. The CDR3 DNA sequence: TGCGCCAGCAGCCCCCATGCCGGGGGGCCGACTAACTATGGCTACACCTTC.

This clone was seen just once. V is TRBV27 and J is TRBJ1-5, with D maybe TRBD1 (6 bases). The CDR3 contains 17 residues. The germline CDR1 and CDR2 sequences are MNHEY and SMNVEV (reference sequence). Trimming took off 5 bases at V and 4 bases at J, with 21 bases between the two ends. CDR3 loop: CASSPLFVGTHNQPQHF. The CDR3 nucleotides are TGTGCCAGCAGTCCTCTTTTCGTCGGGACACATAATCAGCCCCAGCATTTT.

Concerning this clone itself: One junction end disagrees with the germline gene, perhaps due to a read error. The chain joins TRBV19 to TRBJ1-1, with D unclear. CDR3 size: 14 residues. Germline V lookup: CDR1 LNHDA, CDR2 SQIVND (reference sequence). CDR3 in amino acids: CASSAGVMNTEASF. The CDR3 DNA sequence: TGTGCCAGTTCGGCCGGGGTGATGAACACTGAAGCTTCCTTT.

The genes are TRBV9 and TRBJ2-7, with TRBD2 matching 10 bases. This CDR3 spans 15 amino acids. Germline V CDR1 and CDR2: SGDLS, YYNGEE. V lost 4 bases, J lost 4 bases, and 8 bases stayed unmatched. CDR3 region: CASSPRGAGGYEQYF. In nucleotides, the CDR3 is TGTGCCAGCAGCCCCCGGGGAGCGGGAGGGTACGAGCAGTACTTC.

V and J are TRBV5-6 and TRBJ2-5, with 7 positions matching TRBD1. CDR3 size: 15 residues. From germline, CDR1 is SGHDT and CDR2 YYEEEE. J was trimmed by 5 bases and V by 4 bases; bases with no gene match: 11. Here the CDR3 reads CASSTGHPRGETQYF. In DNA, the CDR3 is TGTGCCAGCAGCACCGGACACCCCAGGGGGGAGACCCAGTACTTC.

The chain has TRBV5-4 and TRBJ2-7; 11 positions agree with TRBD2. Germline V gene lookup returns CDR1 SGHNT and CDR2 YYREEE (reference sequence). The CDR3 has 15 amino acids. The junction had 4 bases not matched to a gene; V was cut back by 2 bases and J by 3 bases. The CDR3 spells CASSLLAGGYYEQYF. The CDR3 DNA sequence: TGTGCCAGCAGCTTATTAGCGGGAGGGTACTACGAGCAGTACTTC.

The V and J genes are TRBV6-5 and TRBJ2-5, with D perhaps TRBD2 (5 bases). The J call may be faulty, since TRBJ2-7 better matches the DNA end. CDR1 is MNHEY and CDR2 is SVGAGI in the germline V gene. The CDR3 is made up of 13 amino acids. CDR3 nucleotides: TGTGCCAGCAGTTACTCGAGTAGCGACGAGCAGTACTTC. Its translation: CASSYSSSDEQYF.

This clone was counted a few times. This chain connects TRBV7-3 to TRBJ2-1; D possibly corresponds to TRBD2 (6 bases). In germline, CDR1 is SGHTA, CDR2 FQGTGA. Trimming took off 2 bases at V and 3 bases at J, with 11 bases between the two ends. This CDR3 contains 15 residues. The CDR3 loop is CASSLPGTGYNEQFF. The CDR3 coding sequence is TGTGCCAGCAGCTTACCCGGGACTGGCTACAATGAGCAGTTCTTC.

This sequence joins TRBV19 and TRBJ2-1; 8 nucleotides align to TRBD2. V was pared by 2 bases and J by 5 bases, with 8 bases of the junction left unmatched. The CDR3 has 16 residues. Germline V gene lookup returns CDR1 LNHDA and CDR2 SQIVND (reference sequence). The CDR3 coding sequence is TGTGCCAGTAGTATATGGGACCGGGGGGGGGACAATGAGCAGTTCTTC. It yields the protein CASSIWDRGGDNEQFF.

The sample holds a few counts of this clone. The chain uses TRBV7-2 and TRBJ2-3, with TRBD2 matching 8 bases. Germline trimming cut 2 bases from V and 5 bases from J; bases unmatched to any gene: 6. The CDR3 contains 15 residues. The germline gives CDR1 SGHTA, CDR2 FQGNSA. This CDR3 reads CASSLLAGWGDTQYF. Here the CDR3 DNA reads TGTGCCAGCAGCTTACTAGCGGGCTGGGGAGATACGCAGTATTTT.